The table lists the clone carrying this TCR beta chain with many counts. Antigen specificity is unknown. MiXCR, run by TCRdb on the 5' RACE reads, gives a single entry per CDR3 protein. The sample holds some 800,000 distinct CDR3 sequences, 12% seen once. After removal of 5 bases from V and 6 bases from J, the junction contained 10 bases not matched to a gene. CDR3 length: 15 amino acids. Germline V CDR1 and CDR2: MNHEY, SMNVEV (reference sequence). These data belong to a study of CD8 T cells in ankylosing spondylitis. The study, taken as a whole, reports: Ankylosing spondylitis blood appeared to be characterized by a TCR beta motif of eight highly homologous variants.

The sequencing sample was made of blood, either unsorted or a sorted T cell fraction (not recorded which). This chain uses TRBV27 with TRBJ1-2; 9 positions agree with TRBD1. This receptor was obtained from a male donor with ankylosing spondylitis. For the CDR3, the DNA is TGTGCCAGCAGTCCCATCGACAGGGGGGCTGATGGCTACACCTTC. Translation gives CASSPIDRGADGYTF.